This TCR beta chain was sequenced in a study of early T cells in non-severe SARS-CoV-2 infection. This CDR3 comprises 16 residues. Germline CDR1 SGHAT, CDR2 FQNNGV. The V gene lost 0 bases and the J gene lost 2 bases, with 8 bases spanning the gap. TCRdb reprocessed the 5' RACE reads via MiXCR and lists one record per CDR3 protein. The data show some 91,000 distinct CDR3 sequences, roughly 13% seen once. The source of this sequence is an adult who was a healthcare worker with PCR-confirmed SARS-CoV-2 infection or an uninfected control (not recorded which). The sequencing input was whole blood. The V call is TRBV11-2, the J call TRBJ2-6; no clear D gene. CDR3 nucleotides: TGTGCCAGCAGCTTAGATGGTGGGGCTGGGGCCAACGTCCTGACTTTC. Amino acids: CASSLDGGAGANVLTF. The full variable domain, rest sourced from reference TRBV11-2 and TRBJ2-6, is EAGVAQSPRYKIIEKRQSVAFWCNPISGHATLYWYQQILGQGPKLLIQFQNNGVVDDSQLPKDRFSAERLKGVDSTLKIQPAKLEDSAVYLCASSLDGGAGANVLTFGAGSRLTVL.